This T cell receptor (beta chain) was obtained from a study of blood T cell repertoires in COVID-19. At the level of the study: Samples of COVID-19 (acute and convalescent) were obtained from the United States, Italy and Spain. PBMCs, B-cell-depleted T cells, or T cells provided the cDNA or gDNA that made up the material.

Unmatched junction bases numbered 8, after V lost 3 bases and J lost 12 bases. Germline V gene data show CDR1 as GTSNPN and CDR2 as SVGIG (reference sequence). CDR3 length equals 14 residues. Some clones are missing from TCRdb's copy, which holds only in-frame ones; the method was immunoSEQ multiplex PCR. Among 250,000 to 300,000 clones listed, roughly 89% were seen once. This receptor was obtained from a woman between 25 and 40 years old with active or convalescent COVID-19. The sequenced material came from peripheral blood. The rearrangement joins TRBV30 to TRBJ2-1; 13 bases agree with TRBD2. This chain's CDR3 is CAWRGTSGVGRQFF. The CDR3 nucleotides read TGTGCCTGGAGAGGGACTAGCGGGGTGGGTCGGCAGTTCTTC. Drawing the rest from reference TRBV30 and TRBJ2-1, the complete variable domain is SQTIHQWPATLVQPVGSPLSLECTVEGTSNPNLYWYRQAAGRGLQLLFYSVGIGQISSEVPQNLSASRPQDRQFILSSKKLLLSDSGFYLCAWRGTSGVGRQFFGPGTRLTVL.